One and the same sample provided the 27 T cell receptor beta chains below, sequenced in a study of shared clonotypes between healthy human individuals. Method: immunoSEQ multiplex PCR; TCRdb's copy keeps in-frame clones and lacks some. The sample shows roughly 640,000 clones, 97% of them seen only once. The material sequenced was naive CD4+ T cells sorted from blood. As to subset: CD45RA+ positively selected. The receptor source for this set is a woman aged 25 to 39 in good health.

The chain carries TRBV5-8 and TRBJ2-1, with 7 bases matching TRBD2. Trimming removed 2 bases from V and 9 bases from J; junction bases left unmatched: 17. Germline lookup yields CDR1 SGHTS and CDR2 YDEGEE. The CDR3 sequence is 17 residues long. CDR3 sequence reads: CASSFIRVRPLAIEQFF. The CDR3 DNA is TGTGCCAGCAGCTTCATCCGGGTTAGGCCACTAGCGATTGAGCAGTTCTTC. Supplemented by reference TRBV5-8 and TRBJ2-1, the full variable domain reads EAGVTQSPTHLIKTRGQQATLRCSPISGHTSVYWYQQALGLGLQFLLWYDEGEERNRGNFPPRFSGRQFPNYSSELNVNALELEDSALYLCASSFIRVRPLAIEQFFGPGTRLTVL.

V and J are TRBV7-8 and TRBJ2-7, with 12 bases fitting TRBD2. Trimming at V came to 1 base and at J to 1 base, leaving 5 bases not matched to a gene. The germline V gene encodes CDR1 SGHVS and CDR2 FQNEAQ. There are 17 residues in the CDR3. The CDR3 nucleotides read TGTGCCAGCAGCTTAGAGGGGCTAGCGGGAGGGTCCTACGAGCAGTACTTC. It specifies CASSLEGLAGGSYEQYF.

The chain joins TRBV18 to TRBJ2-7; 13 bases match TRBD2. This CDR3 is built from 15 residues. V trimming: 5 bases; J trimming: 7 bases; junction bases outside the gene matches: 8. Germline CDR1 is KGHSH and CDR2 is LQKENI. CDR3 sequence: CASSTTGLAGLEQYF. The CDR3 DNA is TGTGCCAGCTCAACGACGGGACTAGCGGGATTGGAGCAGTACTTC.

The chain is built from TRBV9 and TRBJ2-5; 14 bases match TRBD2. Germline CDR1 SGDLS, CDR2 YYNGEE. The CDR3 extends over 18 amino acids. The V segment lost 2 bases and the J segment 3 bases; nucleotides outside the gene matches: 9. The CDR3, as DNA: TGTGCCAGCAGCGTTTGGACCCCGGGACTAGCGGGGGAAGAGACCCAGTACTTC. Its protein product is CASSVWTPGLAGEETQYF.

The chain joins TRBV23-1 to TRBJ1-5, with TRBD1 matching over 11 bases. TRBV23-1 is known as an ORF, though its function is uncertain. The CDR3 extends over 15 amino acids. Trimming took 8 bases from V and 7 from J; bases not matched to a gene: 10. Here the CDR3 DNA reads TGCGCCAGCCCGACCGGGACAGGGGGTTACCAGCCCCAGCATTTT. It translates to CASPTGTGGYQPQHF.

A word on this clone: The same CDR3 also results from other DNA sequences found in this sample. CDR3 sequence (DNA): TGTGCCAGCAGCGTAGTAAGCGGTACCGGGGAGCTGTTTTTT. Translation: CASSVVSGTGELFF. This rearrangement joins TRBV9 to TRBJ2-2; D possibly corresponds to TRBD2 (5 bases). Deletions cut 0 bases from V and 5 bases from J, with 8 bases between. Germline lookup yields CDR1 SGDLS and CDR2 YYNGEE. The CDR3 contains 14 residues.

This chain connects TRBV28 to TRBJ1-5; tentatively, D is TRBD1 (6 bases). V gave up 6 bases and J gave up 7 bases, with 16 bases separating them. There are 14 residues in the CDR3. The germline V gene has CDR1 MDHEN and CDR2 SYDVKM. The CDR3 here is CASRDRTRGQPQHF. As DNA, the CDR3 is TGTGCCAGCAGAGACAGGACCCGGGGGCAGCCCCAGCATTTT.

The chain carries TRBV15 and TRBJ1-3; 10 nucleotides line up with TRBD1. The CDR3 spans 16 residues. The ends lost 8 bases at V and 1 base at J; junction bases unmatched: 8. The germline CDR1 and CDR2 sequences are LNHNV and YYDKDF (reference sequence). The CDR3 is CATWDRGKASGNTIYF. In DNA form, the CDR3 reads TGTGCCACCTGGGACAGGGGTAAAGCTTCTGGAAACACCATATATTTT.

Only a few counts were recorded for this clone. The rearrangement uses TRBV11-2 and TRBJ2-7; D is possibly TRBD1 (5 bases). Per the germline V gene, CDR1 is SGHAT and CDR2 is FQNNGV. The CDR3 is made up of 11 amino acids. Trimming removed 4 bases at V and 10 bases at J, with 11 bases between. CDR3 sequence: CASSSGREQYF. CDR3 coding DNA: TGTGCCAGCAGCTCGGGCAGGGAACAGTACTTC.

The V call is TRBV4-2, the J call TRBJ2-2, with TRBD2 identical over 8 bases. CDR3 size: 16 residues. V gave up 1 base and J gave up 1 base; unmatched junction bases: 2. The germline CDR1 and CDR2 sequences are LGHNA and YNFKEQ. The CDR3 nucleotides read TGTGCCAGCAGCCAAGGGACTAGCTTGAACACCGGGGAGCTGTTTTTT. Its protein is CASSQGTSLNTGELFF.

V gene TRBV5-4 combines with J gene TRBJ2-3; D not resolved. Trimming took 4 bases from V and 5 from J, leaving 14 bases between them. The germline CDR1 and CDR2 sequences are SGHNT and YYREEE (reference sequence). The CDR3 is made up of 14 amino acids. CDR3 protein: CASSPLEPGDTQYF. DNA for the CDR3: TGTGCCAGCAGCCCCCTGGAGCCGGGAGATACGCAGTATTTT.

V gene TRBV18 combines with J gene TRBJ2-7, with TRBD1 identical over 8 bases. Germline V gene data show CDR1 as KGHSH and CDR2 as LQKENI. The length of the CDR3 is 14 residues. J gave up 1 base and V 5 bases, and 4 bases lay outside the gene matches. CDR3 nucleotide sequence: TGTGCCAGCTCAGCCCGACAGGGGTCCTACGAGCAGTACTTC. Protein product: CASSARQGSYEQYF.

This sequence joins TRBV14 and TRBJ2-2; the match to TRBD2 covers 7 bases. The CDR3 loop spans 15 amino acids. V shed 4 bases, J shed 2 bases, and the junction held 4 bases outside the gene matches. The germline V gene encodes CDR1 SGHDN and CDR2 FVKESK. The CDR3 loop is CASSRTSVNTGELFF. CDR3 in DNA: TGTGCCAGCAGCCGTACTAGCGTAAACACCGGGGAGCTGTTTTTT.

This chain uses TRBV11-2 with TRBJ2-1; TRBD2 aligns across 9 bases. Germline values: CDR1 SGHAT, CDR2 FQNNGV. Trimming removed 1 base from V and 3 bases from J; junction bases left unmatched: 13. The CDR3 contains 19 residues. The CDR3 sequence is CASSLASKLAGVNYNEQFF. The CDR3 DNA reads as TGTGCCAGCAGCTTAGCCTCAAAATTAGCGGGAGTAAACTACAATGAGCAGTTCTTC.

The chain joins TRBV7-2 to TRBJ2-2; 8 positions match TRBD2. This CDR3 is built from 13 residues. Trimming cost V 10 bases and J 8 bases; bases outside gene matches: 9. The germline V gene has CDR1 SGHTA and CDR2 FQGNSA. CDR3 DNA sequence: TGTGCCACCGGGACTAGTGTAACTGGGGAGCTGTTTTTT. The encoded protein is CATGTSVTGELFF.

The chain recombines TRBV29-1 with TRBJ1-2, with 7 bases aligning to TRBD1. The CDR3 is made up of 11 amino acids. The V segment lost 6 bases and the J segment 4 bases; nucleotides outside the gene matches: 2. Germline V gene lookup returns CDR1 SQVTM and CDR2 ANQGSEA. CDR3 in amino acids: CSVWDSYGYTF. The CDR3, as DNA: TGCAGCGTGTGGGACAGCTATGGCTACACCTTC.

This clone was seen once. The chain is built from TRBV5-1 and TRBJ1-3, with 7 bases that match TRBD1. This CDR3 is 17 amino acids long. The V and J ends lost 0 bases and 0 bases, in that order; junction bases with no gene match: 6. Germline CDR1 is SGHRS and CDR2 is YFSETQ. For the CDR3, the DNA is TGCGCCAGCAGCTTGGGTAGACAGGGATTCTCTGGAAACACCATATATTTT. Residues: CASSLGRQGFSGNTIYF.

This chain's CDR3 is CASSFRRRGATNEKLFF. For the CDR3, the DNA is TGCGCCAGCAGCTTCAGGCGGCGCGGAGCAACTAATGAAAAACTGTTTTTT. The chain links TRBV5-1 to TRBJ1-4; D call uncertain. CDR3 length equals 17 residues. V shed 2 bases and J shed 0 bases, with 14 bases lying between them. Germline-derived CDR1 and CDR2 are SGHRS and YFSETQ. The complete variable domain, with remaining parts taken from reference TRBV5-1 and TRBJ1-4, reads KAGVTQTPRYLIKTRGQQVTLSCSPISGHRSVSWYQQTPGQGLQFLFEYFSETQRNKGNFPGRFSGRQFSNSRSEMNVSTLELGDSALYLCASSFRRRGATNEKLFFGSGTQLSVL.

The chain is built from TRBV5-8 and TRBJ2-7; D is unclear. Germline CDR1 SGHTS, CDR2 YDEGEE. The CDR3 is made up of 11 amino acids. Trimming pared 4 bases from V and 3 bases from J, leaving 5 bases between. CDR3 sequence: CASSPSYEQYF. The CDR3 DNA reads TGTGCCAGCAGCCCTAGCTACGAGCAGTACTTC. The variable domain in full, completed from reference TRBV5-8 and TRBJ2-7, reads EAGVTQSPTHLIKTRGQQATLRCSPISGHTSVYWYQQALGLGLQFLLWYDEGEERNRGNFPPRFSGRQFPNYSSELNVNALELEDSALYLCASSPSYEQYFGPGTRLTVT.

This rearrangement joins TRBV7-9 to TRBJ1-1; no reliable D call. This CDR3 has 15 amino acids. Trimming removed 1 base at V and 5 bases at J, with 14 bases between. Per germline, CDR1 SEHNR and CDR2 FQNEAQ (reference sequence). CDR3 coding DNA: TGTGCCAGCAGCTTAGGGAGACGAGTGGGTACTGAAGCTTTCTTT. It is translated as CASSLGRRVGTEAFF. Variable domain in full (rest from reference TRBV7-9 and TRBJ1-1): DTGVSQNPRHKITKRGQNVTFRCDPISEHNRLYWYRQTLGQGPEFLTYFQNEAQLEKSRLLSDRFSAERPKGSFSTLEIQRTEQGDSAMYLCASSLGRRVGTEAFFGQGTRLTVV.

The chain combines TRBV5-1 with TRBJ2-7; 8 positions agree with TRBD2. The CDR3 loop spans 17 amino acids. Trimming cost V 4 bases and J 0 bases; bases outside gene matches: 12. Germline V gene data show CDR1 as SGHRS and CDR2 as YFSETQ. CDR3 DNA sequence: TGCGCCAGCAGCCCCCCCCAGCGGGAGTTGTTCTCCTACGAGCAGTACTTC. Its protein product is CASSPPQRELFSYEQYF.

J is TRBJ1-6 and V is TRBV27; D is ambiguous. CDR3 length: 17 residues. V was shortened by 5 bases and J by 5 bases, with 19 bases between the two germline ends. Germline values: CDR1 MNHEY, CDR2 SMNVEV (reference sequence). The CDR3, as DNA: TGTGCCAGCAGTAACCACCGTCAAGGAAAAAATAATTCACCCCTCCACTTT. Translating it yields CASSNHRQGKNNSPLHF.

The CDR3 is CASSFGNNNEKLFF. In DNA form, the CDR3 reads TGTGCCAGCAGCTTTGGTAACAATAATGAAAAACTGTTTTTT. V and J are TRBV5-5 and TRBJ1-4; D unresolved. CDR1 is SGHKS, CDR2 YYEKEE, per germline (reference sequence). V was clipped by 2 bases and J by 4 bases, with 9 bases between them. The CDR3 runs 14 residues.

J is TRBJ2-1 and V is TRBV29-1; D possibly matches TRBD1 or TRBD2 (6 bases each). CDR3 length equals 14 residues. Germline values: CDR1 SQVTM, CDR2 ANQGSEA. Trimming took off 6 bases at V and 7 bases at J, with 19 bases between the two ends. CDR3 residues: CSVARGPYPNEQFF. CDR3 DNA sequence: TGCAGCGTAGCCCGGGGGCCCTACCCAAATGAGCAGTTCTTC.

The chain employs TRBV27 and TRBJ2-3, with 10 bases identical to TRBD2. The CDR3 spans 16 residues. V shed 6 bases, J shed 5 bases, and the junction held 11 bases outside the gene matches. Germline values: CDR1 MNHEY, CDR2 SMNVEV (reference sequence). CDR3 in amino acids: CASSPQLAGIGDTQYF. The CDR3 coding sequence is TGTGCCAGCAGCCCGCAACTAGCGGGAATCGGAGATACGCAGTATTTT.

The CDR3 nucleotides read TGTGCCAGTAGTATAGCGGTTCGGCAGCCCCAGCATTTT. It codes for CASSIAVRQPQHF. The chain carries TRBV19 and TRBJ1-5; D unclear. Per germline, CDR1 LNHDA and CDR2 SQIVND (reference sequence). Trimming stripped 1 base from V and 7 bases from J, with 8 bases between. The CDR3 has 13 residues.

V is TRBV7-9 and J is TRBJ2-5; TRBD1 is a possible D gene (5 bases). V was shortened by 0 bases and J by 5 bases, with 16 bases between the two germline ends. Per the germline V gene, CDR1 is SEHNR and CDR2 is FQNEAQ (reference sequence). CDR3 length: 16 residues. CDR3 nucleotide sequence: TGTGCCAGCAGCTTAGCGTATATTGGACAAGGGGAGACCCAGTACTTC. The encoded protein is CASSLAYIGQGETQYF.